The 6 T cell receptor beta chains presented below share a single source sample, sequenced in a study of T-cell memory formation after mild COVID-19. TCRdb ran MiXCR on the 5' RACE reads and lists one entry per CDR3 protein. The sample carries roughly 99,000 distinct CDR3 sequences, 14% recorded once. The sample taken for sequencing was PBMCs or a T cell subset sorted from them (not recorded which). The receptors were gathered from a man younger than 35 who had mild COVID-19 (a few samples of this study predate the infection). Cell type and time point are not known.

The chain combines TRBV9 with TRBJ2-2, with 11 bases lining up with TRBD2. This CDR3 region has 15 residues. CDR1 SGDLS and CDR2 YYNGEE come from the germline V gene. The ends lost 3 bases at V and 4 bases at J; junction bases unmatched: 2. This chain's CDR3 is CASSASGGPTGELFF. For the CDR3, the DNA is TGTGCCAGCAGCGCTAGCGGGGGGCCCACCGGGGAGCTGTTTTTT.

A few counts support this clonotype. The J gene is TRBJ1-1, the V gene TRBV6-2 or TRBV6-3; TRBD1 might be the D (5 bases). This CDR3 is 13 amino acids long. Germline CDR1 MNHEY, CDR2 SVGEGT. Deletions cut 5 bases from V and 4 bases from J, with 11 bases between. The CDR3 region is CASSQGSRTEAFF. CDR3 sequence (DNA): TGTGCCAGCAGTCAGGGATCTCGCACTGAAGCTTTCTTT.

The chain combines TRBV12-3 or TRBV12-4 with TRBJ2-1, with D perhaps TRBD1 or TRBD2 (6 bases each). The germline V and J ends were trimmed by 7 bases and 7 bases, with 14 bases remaining between them. CDR3 length: 13 amino acids. CDR3 loop: CASKEGGLNEQFF. CDR3 DNA: TGTGCCAGCAAAGAGGGGGGTTTGAATGAGCAGTTCTTC.

This clonotype was picked up a small number of times. This rearrangement joins TRBV4-1 to TRBJ1-5; no definite D call. The V and J ends lost 1 base and 6 bases respectively, with 13 bases between them. This CDR3 spans 15 amino acids. CDR1 and CDR2 (germline): MGHRA, YSYEKL. The CDR3 sequence: CASSQGERIGQPQHF. The CDR3 coding sequence is TGCGCCAGCAGCCAAGGTGAGAGGATCGGTCAGCCCCAGCATTTT.

In its sample, this clonotype was seen many times. The chain's CDR3 is CASSIDTGGPTEAFF. CDR3 DNA sequence: TGTGCCAGTAGTATAGATACAGGAGGCCCCACTGAAGCTTTCTTT. The chain joins TRBV19 to TRBJ1-1; weak D call: TRBD1 (5 bases). Per the germline V gene, CDR1 is LNHDA and CDR2 is SQIVND (reference sequence). The CDR3 spans 15 residues. Trimming pared 0 bases from V and 4 bases from J, leaving 12 bases between.

J is TRBJ2-7 and V is TRBV6-6; D might be TRBD1 (6 bases). With 6 bases removed from V and 4 bases from J, the gap between germline ends came to 10 bases. Germline CDR1 and CDR2: MNHNY and SVGAGI (reference sequence). The CDR3 has 12 amino acids. The CDR3 nucleotides read TGTGCCAGCAGCCAACAGGGTTACGAGCAGTACTTC. Translation: CASSQQGYEQYF.